The rows below give T cell receptor beta chains drawn from one sample of a study of T cells after yellow fever vaccination. One entry per CDR3 protein, called by TCRdb with MiXCR from the 5' RACE reads. The table shows some 73,000 distinct CDR3 sequences, with over 7.5% occurring only once. Sequences were derived from CD8+ T cells sorted from PBMCs, sampled on the day of the yellow fever booster vaccination. The receptors derive from a man aged 25 to 45 who received the YFV17D yellow fever vaccine. Each CDR3 is given with its conserved first and last residue. D genes are given only for firm matches. Not every row has a clone size; where given, it reads once, few, many or a size class.

d_call: -
j_call: TRBJ2-7
v_call: TRBV5-1
clone_size: many
cdr3_aa: CASSWRGGDEQYF
cdr3_nt: TGCGCCAGCAGCTGGAGGGGTGGCGACGAGCAGTACTTC

d_call: -
j_call: TRBJ1-2
v_call: TRBV6-5
clone_size: -
cdr3_aa: CASSYSLGTGHGYTF
cdr3_nt: TGTGCCAGCAGTTACTCGTTAGGGACGGGCCATGGCTACACCTTC

d_call: TRBD1
j_call: TRBJ1-1
v_call: TRBV5-1
clone_size: -
cdr3_aa: CASSPTGVTEAFF
cdr3_nt: TGCGCCAGCAGTCCTACAGGGGTCACTGAAGCTTTCTTT

d_call: TRBD2
j_call: TRBJ2-1
v_call: TRBV7-8
clone_size: few
cdr3_aa: CASSFPGTSVYNEQFF
cdr3_nt: TGTGCCAGCAGCTTTCCCGGGACTAGCGTCTACAATGAGCAGTTCTTC

d_call: TRBD2
j_call: TRBJ2-7
v_call: TRBV7-2
clone_size: few
cdr3_aa: CASSQLAGVPEQYF
cdr3_nt: TGTGCCAGCAGCCAACTAGCGGGAGTACCCGAGCAGTACTTC

d_call: TRBD2
j_call: TRBJ2-1
v_call: TRBV10-3
clone_size: few
cdr3_aa: CAIKTSGSEQFF
cdr3_nt: TGTGCCATCAAAACTAGCGGGAGTGAGCAGTTCTTC

d_call: -
j_call: TRBJ2-3
v_call: TRBV4-3
clone_size: once
cdr3_aa: CASAQLGEYNTDTQYF
cdr3_nt: TGCGCCAGCGCACAATTGGGGGAGTACAATACAGATACGCAGTATTTT

d_call: -
j_call: TRBJ2-5
v_call: TRBV20-1
clone_size: few
cdr3_aa: CSATSEGAIETQYF
cdr3_nt: TGCAGTGCTACTAGCGAGGGAGCAATTGAGACCCAGTACTTC

d_call: -
j_call: TRBJ2-1
v_call: TRBV14
clone_size: -
cdr3_aa: CASSQTGVGNEQFF
cdr3_nt: TGTGCCAGCAGCCAAACGGGAGTGGGCAATGAGCAGTTCTTC

d_call: -
j_call: TRBJ1-1
v_call: TRBV7-8
clone_size: -
cdr3_aa: CASSLGTVNTEAFF
cdr3_nt: TGTGCCAGCAGCTTAGGGACTGTGAACACTGAAGCTTTCTTT

d_call: -
j_call: TRBJ2-1
v_call: TRBV7-6
clone_size: few
cdr3_aa: CASSLVDLPDNEQFF
cdr3_nt: TGTGCCAGCAGCTTAGTTGACTTGCCAGACAATGAGCAGTTCTTC

d_call: TRBD2
j_call: TRBJ2-1
v_call: TRBV20-1
clone_size: few
cdr3_aa: CSASRSAGAPYNEQFF
cdr3_nt: TGCAGTGCTAGCAGGTCAGCGGGAGCGCCCTACAATGAGCAGTTCTTC

d_call: -
j_call: TRBJ2-1
v_call: TRBV24-1
clone_size: -
cdr3_aa: CATSDFSEGVYNEQFF
cdr3_nt: TGTGCCACCAGTGATTTTTCCGAGGGGGTATACAATGAGCAGTTCTTC

d_call: -
j_call: TRBJ2-7
v_call: TRBV6-5
clone_size: many
cdr3_aa: CASSYRTLFGHEQYF
cdr3_nt: TGTGCCAGCAGTTACAGGACTTTGTTTGGCCACGAGCAGTACTTC

d_call: -
j_call: TRBJ2-2
v_call: TRBV15
clone_size: many
cdr3_aa: CATSESGELFF
cdr3_nt: TGTGCCACCAGCGAGTCCGGGGAGCTGTTTTTT

d_call: TRBD1
j_call: TRBJ2-7
v_call: TRBV19
clone_size: -
cdr3_aa: CASSQRTGYEQYF
cdr3_nt: TGTGCCAGTAGCCAAAGGACAGGCTACGAGCAGTACTTC

d_call: -
j_call: TRBJ1-1
v_call: TRBV3-1
clone_size: -
cdr3_aa: CASSQTPQGWVTEAFF
cdr3_nt: TGTGCCAGCAGCCAAACCCCGCAGGGGTGGGTCACTGAAGCTTTCTTT

d_call: TRBD1
j_call: TRBJ2-7
v_call: TRBV27
clone_size: -
cdr3_aa: CASRALGTGGYEQYF
cdr3_nt: TGTGCCAGCAGAGCCCTCGGGACAGGGGGCTACGAGCAGTACTTC

d_call: -
j_call: TRBJ2-1
v_call: TRBV6-2/TRBV6-3
clone_size: -
cdr3_aa: CATGEGGTGNEQFF
cdr3_nt: TGTGCCACCGGGGAGGGGGGCACAGGCAATGAGCAGTTCTTC

d_call: -
j_call: TRBJ2-5
v_call: TRBV7-2
clone_size: -
cdr3_aa: CASSSTTFRQETQYF
cdr3_nt: TGTGCCAGCAGCAGCACGACGTTCCGGCAAGAGACCCAGTACTTC

d_call: -
j_call: TRBJ2-3
v_call: TRBV3-1
clone_size: few
cdr3_aa: CASSQFLQTLTDTQYF
cdr3_nt: TGTGCCAGCAGCCAATTCCTTCAGACGCTCACAGATACGCAGTATTTT

d_call: TRBD1
j_call: TRBJ2-7
v_call: TRBV4-3
clone_size: few
cdr3_aa: CASSHGTGTYEQYF
cdr3_nt: TGCGCCAGCAGCCACGGGACAGGGACCTACGAGCAGTACTTC

d_call: TRBD2
j_call: TRBJ2-7
v_call: TRBV12-3/TRBV12-4
clone_size: few
cdr3_aa: CASSAPGGWIEQYF
cdr3_nt: TGTGCCAGCAGTGCGCCGGGGGGTTGGATCGAGCAGTACTTC

d_call: -
j_call: TRBJ2-5
v_call: TRBV3-1
clone_size: few
cdr3_aa: CASSPGVTGLETQYF
cdr3_nt: TGTGCCAGCAGTCCAGGGGTGACTGGGTTAGAGACCCAGTACTTC

d_call: -
j_call: TRBJ2-1
v_call: TRBV27
clone_size: -
cdr3_aa: CASFPVTGRDNEQFF
cdr3_nt: TGTGCCAGCTTTCCCGTAACAGGACGAGACAATGAGCAGTTCTTC

d_call: TRBD1
j_call: TRBJ1-1
v_call: TRBV5-1
clone_size: -
cdr3_aa: CASSGQGASTEAFF
cdr3_nt: TGCGCCAGCAGCGGTCAGGGGGCGAGCACTGAAGCTTTCTTT

d_call: TRBD2
j_call: TRBJ2-3
v_call: TRBV6-4
clone_size: -
cdr3_aa: CASSDSLRLAGVPDTQYF
cdr3_nt: TGTGCCAGCAGTGACTCCCTGCGACTAGCGGGAGTGCCAGATACGCAGTATTTT

d_call: -
j_call: TRBJ2-1
v_call: TRBV28
clone_size: -
cdr3_aa: CASSLRSAGSYNEQFF
cdr3_nt: TGTGCCAGCAGTTTAAGGAGTGCGGGATCTTACAATGAGCAGTTCTTC

d_call: -
j_call: TRBJ2-1
v_call: TRBV24-1
clone_size: -
cdr3_aa: CATSDISDSLNEQFF
cdr3_nt: TGTGCCACCAGTGATATCTCGGACTCTTTGAATGAGCAGTTCTTC

d_call: TRBD1
j_call: TRBJ2-7
v_call: TRBV20-1
clone_size: -
cdr3_aa: CSARPGTGLSYEQYF
cdr3_nt: TGCAGTGCTAGACCCGGGACAGGCCTCTCCTACGAGCAGTACTTC

d_call: -
j_call: TRBJ2-1
v_call: TRBV7-3
clone_size: -
cdr3_aa: CASSTGEVRMDYNEQFF
cdr3_nt: TGTGCCAGCAGCACAGGGGAGGTCAGGATGGATTACAATGAGCAGTTCTTC

d_call: -
j_call: TRBJ2-5
v_call: TRBV7-9
clone_size: few
cdr3_aa: CASADPYQETQYF
cdr3_nt: TGTGCCAGCGCTGACCCGTACCAAGAGACCCAGTACTTC

d_call: -
j_call: TRBJ2-7
v_call: TRBV7-2
clone_size: few
cdr3_aa: CASSLALGLYEQYF
cdr3_nt: TGTGCCAGCAGCTTAGCTTTGGGACTCTACGAGCAGTACTTC

d_call: -
j_call: TRBJ2-7
v_call: TRBV20-1
clone_size: few
cdr3_aa: CCARDVMSGPHVREQYF
cdr3_nt: TGCTGTGCTAGAGATGTGATGAGCGGGCCCCACGTGCGGGAGCAGTACTTC

d_call: TRBD2
j_call: TRBJ2-3
v_call: TRBV7-3
clone_size: many
cdr3_aa: CASSYTSAITDTQYF
cdr3_nt: TGTGCCAGCAGCTATACTAGCGCGATCACAGATACGCAGTATTTT

d_call: -
j_call: TRBJ2-1
v_call: TRBV7-2
clone_size: many
cdr3_aa: CASSLVDNEQFF
cdr3_nt: TGTGCCAGCAGCTTAGTAGACAATGAGCAGTTCTTC

d_call: TRBD1
j_call: TRBJ2-1
v_call: TRBV7-3
clone_size: few
cdr3_aa: CASSLVGQGYNEQFF
cdr3_nt: TGTGCCAGCAGCTTAGTGGGACAGGGGTACAATGAGCAGTTCTTC

d_call: TRBD1
j_call: TRBJ2-7
v_call: TRBV5-1
clone_size: few
cdr3_aa: CASSLGQGNDEQYF
cdr3_nt: TGCGCCAGCAGCTTGGGACAGGGTAACGACGAGCAGTACTTC

d_call: -
j_call: TRBJ2-7
v_call: TRBV12-3/TRBV12-4
clone_size: few
cdr3_aa: CASSLGGSPEGQYF
cdr3_nt: TGTGCCAGCAGTTTAGGGGGGTCCCCCGAAGGGCAGTACTTC

d_call: -
j_call: TRBJ2-1
v_call: TRBV27
clone_size: many
cdr3_aa: CASSLAGEYNEQFF
cdr3_nt: TGTGCCAGCAGTTTAGCGGGCGAATACAATGAGCAGTTCTTC

d_call: -
j_call: TRBJ1-5
v_call: TRBV29-1
clone_size: -
cdr3_aa: CSVAEGDHQPQHF
cdr3_nt: TGCAGCGTCGCAGAGGGTGATCATCAGCCCCAGCATTTT

d_call: TRBD2
j_call: TRBJ2-1
v_call: TRBV4-3
clone_size: many
cdr3_aa: CASSQYSGGGSYEQFF
cdr3_nt: TGCGCCAGCAGCCAGTACTCTGGCGGGGGTTCCTATGAGCAGTTCTTC

d_call: -
j_call: TRBJ2-1
v_call: TRBV5-1
clone_size: -
cdr3_aa: CASVDYNYNEQFF
cdr3_nt: TGCGCCAGCGTCGACTACAACTACAATGAGCAGTTCTTC

d_call: TRBD2
j_call: TRBJ2-5
v_call: TRBV28
clone_size: few
cdr3_aa: CASTGLALRETQYF
cdr3_nt: TGTGCCAGCACCGGACTAGCGCTCAGAGAGACCCAGTACTTC

d_call: TRBD2
j_call: TRBJ2-7
v_call: TRBV6-5
clone_size: -
cdr3_aa: CASSLGAGVGYEQYF
cdr3_nt: TGTGCCAGCAGTCTGGGAGCGGGAGTCGGTTACGAGCAGTACTTC

d_call: -
j_call: TRBJ2-5
v_call: TRBV5-4
clone_size: few
cdr3_aa: CASSNRGEETQYF
cdr3_nt: TGTGCCAGCAGTAATAGAGGTGAAGAGACCCAGTACTTC

d_call: TRBD2
j_call: TRBJ2-3
v_call: TRBV7-6
clone_size: -
cdr3_aa: CASSDDGLAGDVDTQYF
cdr3_nt: TGTGCCAGCAGCGACGACGGACTAGCGGGAGATGTAGATACGCAGTATTTT

d_call: -
j_call: TRBJ2-5
v_call: TRBV11-1
clone_size: few
cdr3_aa: CASSLARETQYF
cdr3_nt: TGTGCCAGCAGCTTAGCGAGGGAGACCCAGTACTTC

d_call: -
j_call: TRBJ2-1
v_call: TRBV20-1
clone_size: -
cdr3_aa: CSARSGHEQFF
cdr3_nt: TGCAGTGCTAGGTCCGGGCATGAGCAGTTCTTC

d_call: TRBD2
j_call: TRBJ2-1
v_call: TRBV6-6
clone_size: -
cdr3_aa: CASSSGGQNEQFF
cdr3_nt: TGTGCCAGCAGTTCGGGGGGGCAGAATGAGCAGTTCTTC

d_call: TRBD1
j_call: TRBJ2-7
v_call: TRBV7-9
clone_size: -
cdr3_aa: CASSSAGTGVCEQYF
cdr3_nt: TGTGCCAGCAGCTCCGCCGGGACAGGGGTTTGCGAGCAGTACTTC

d_call: -
j_call: TRBJ2-7
v_call: TRBV7-2
clone_size: few
cdr3_aa: CASRSLGGYEQYF
cdr3_nt: TGTGCCAGCCGCTCGCTGGGGGGCTACGAGCAGTACTTC

d_call: -
j_call: TRBJ2-3
v_call: TRBV5-1
clone_size: few
cdr3_aa: CASSLSAASTDTQYF
cdr3_nt: TGCGCCAGCAGCTTGAGTGCAGCTAGCACAGATACGCAGTATTTT

d_call: -
j_call: TRBJ2-1
v_call: TRBV24-1
clone_size: few
cdr3_aa: CATSDSYNEQFF
cdr3_nt: TGTGCCACCAGTGATTCATACAATGAGCAGTTCTTC

d_call: -
j_call: TRBJ2-7
v_call: TRBV5-1
clone_size: -
cdr3_aa: CASSLYRDSASFEQYF
cdr3_nt: TGCGCCAGCAGCTTGTACCGGGACTCCGCAAGCTTCGAGCAGTACTTC

d_call: TRBD2
j_call: TRBJ2-5
v_call: TRBV19
clone_size: -
cdr3_aa: CASSIQAGGDGETQYF
cdr3_nt: TGTGCCAGTAGTATACAAGCGGGAGGGGACGGTGAGACCCAGTACTTC

d_call: -
j_call: TRBJ2-5
v_call: TRBV27
clone_size: few
cdr3_aa: CASSFGWESRETQYF
cdr3_nt: TGTGCCAGCAGTTTTGGATGGGAATCACGGGAGACCCAGTACTTC

d_call: -
j_call: TRBJ2-1
v_call: TRBV27
clone_size: few
cdr3_aa: CASSLSAPPSYNEQFF
cdr3_nt: TGTGCCAGCAGTTTATCGGCGCCCCCCTCTTACAATGAGCAGTTCTTC

d_call: TRBD2
j_call: TRBJ2-1
v_call: TRBV7-9
clone_size: few
cdr3_aa: CASSLVAGNYNEQFF
cdr3_nt: TGTGCCAGCAGCTTAGTAGCGGGTAACTACAATGAGCAGTTCTTC

d_call: -
j_call: TRBJ2-2
v_call: TRBV27
clone_size: few
cdr3_aa: CASSNLGTGELFF
cdr3_nt: TGTGCCAGCAGTAACCTCGGCACCGGGGAGCTGTTTTTT